A selection of T cell receptor beta chains follows, all from one sample in a study of blood T cell repertoires in COVID-19. The method was immunoSEQ multiplex PCR; TCRdb's version includes in-frame clones alone and lacks a portion of them. The sample has about 87,000 clones, more than 85% seen once. Sequencing input: peripheral blood. Receptors were obtained from a man between 40 and 49 years old with acute or convalescent COVID-19. The CDR3 runs from the conserved cysteine through the conserved F or W. The D gene is left open where the match is weak. Some rows mark clone size as missing; the rest say once, few, many or name a class of expanded clone.

clone_size	d_call	v_call	j_call	cdr3_aa	cdr3_nt
-	-	TRBV27	TRBJ1-5	CASSPAGFPSNQPQHF	TGTGCCAGCAGTCCCGCAGGTTTTCCCAGCAATCAGCCCCAGCATTTT
-	-	TRBV9	TRBJ2-5	CASSVDSQETQYF	TGTGCCAGCAGCGTGGACAGCCAAGAGACCCAGTACTTC
-	TRBD1	TRBV14	TRBJ2-6	CASSHLFTSGVPGQGSGANVLTF	TGTGCCAGCAGCCATTTATTTACGTCCGGTGTCCCGGGACAGGGGTCTGGGGCCAACGTCCTGACTTTC
-	-	TRBV5-4	TRBJ2-7	CASSLGEAGDYEQYF	TGTGCCAGCAGCTTGGGCGAGGCCGGGGACTACGAGCAGTACTTC
-	-	TRBV27	TRBJ2-1	CASSREEMIGGYNEQFF	TGTGCCAGCAGCCGAGAGGAAATGATAGGAGGCTACAATGAGCAGTTCTTC
-	-	TRBV11-2	TRBJ2-7	CASSLDSGTAYEQYF	TGTGCCAGCAGCTTAGATAGTGGGACTGCCTACGAGCAGTACTTC
-	-	TRBV6-5	TRBJ1-3	CASSYRRTAGNTIYF	TGTGCCAGCAGTTACAGAAGGACAGCCGGAAACACCATATATTTT
-	-	TRBV19	TRBJ1-5	CASNVEDQPQHF	TGTGCCAGTAATGTGGAGGATCAGCCCCAGCATTTT
-	-	TRBV7-9	TRBJ2-1	CASSSVTPTSNEQFF	TGTGCCAGCAGCTCAGTAACCCCAACCTCCAATGAGCAGTTCTTC
-	-	TRBV6-5	TRBJ1-1	CASTLSGTDTEAFF	TGTGCCAGCACCCTAAGCGGTACGGACACTGAAGCTTTCTTT
-	-	TRBV6-5	TRBJ2-7	CASRSIGGSEQYF	TGTGCCAGCAGAAGTATAGGGGGATCCGAGCAGTACTTC
-	-	TRBV6-1	TRBJ1-3	CASSEVVYSGNTIYF	TGTGCCAGCAGTGAAGTGGTTTACAGTGGAAACACCATATATTTT
-	TRBD2	TRBV19	TRBJ2-1	CASSIVAGDYNEQFF	TGTGCCAGTAGTATAGTAGCGGGAGATTACAATGAGCAGTTCTTC
few	-	TRBV2	TRBJ1-6	CASSPVTGRADRNSPLHF	TGTGCCAGCAGTCCCGTAACGGGCAGGGCGGATCGTAATTCACCCCTCCACTTT
-	-	TRBV7-8	TRBJ1-6	CASSLSIGSFSYNSPLHF	TGTGCCAGCAGCTTAAGTATCGGGAGTTTCTCCTATAATTCACCCCTCCACTTT
-	TRBD2	TRBV7-2	TRBJ2-1	CASRLSGGSSYNEQFF	TGTGCCAGCAGACTTAGCGGGGGAAGCTCCTACAATGAGCAGTTCTTC
once	-	TRBV4-2	TRBJ1-6	CASSQGPTDTTYNSPLHF	TGTGCCAGCAGCCAAGGCCCGACGGACACTACCTATAATTCACCCCTCCACTTT
once	TRBD1	TRBV19	TRBJ2-1	CASSGRTGMMIF	TGTGCCAGTAGTGGTCGGACAGGGATGATGATCTTC
-	TRBD1	TRBV4-1	TRBJ1-1	CASSQERGQGRTEAFF	TGCGCCAGCAGCCAAGAACGAGGACAGGGGCGCACTGAAGCTTTCTTT
-	TRBD1	TRBV7-2	TRBJ1-4	CASSLVGGTGGGKLFF	TGTGCCAGCAGCTTAGTGGGCGGGACAGGGGGCGGAAAACTGTTTTTT
-	-	TRBV11-2	TRBJ1-1	CASSSGAGQLTEAFF	TGTGCCAGCAGCTCAGGGGCAGGGCAACTAACTGAAGCTTTCTTT
-	TRBD1	TRBV10-2	TRBJ1-2	CASSDPGQVWGYTF	TGCGCCAGCAGTGACCCTGGACAGGTTTGGGGCTACACCTTC
-	TRBD2	TRBV5-6	TRBJ2-5	CASSFGKSAGASETQYF	TGTGCCAGCAGCTTTGGGAAGAGTGCGGGAGCTTCGGAGACCCAGTACTTC
few	-	TRBV7-9	TRBJ2-3	CASSFGTGGTDTQYF	TGTGCCAGCAGCTTTGGGACTGGGGGCACAGATACGCAGTATTTT
-	TRBD2	TRBV29-1	TRBJ2-2	CSVRVGGTGELFF	TGCAGCGTGCGAGTGGGAGGGACCGGGGAGCTGTTTTTT
-	TRBD1	TRBV30	TRBJ1-2	CAWTPGQAEVGYTF	TGTGCCTGGACCCCAGGACAGGCAGAAGTTGGCTACACCTTC
-	-	TRBV11-1	TRBJ2-1	CASSLWGVTDNEQFF	TGTGCCAGCAGCTTATGGGGCGTAACAGACAATGAGCAGTTCTTC
-	-	TRBV30	TRBJ1-2	CALTRTVSYGYTF	TGTGCCTTAACCAGGACAGTATCCTATGGCTACACCTTC
-	TRBD1	TRBV30	TRBJ1-2	CAWKGTGAIYGYTF	TGTGCCTGGAAGGGGACAGGGGCCATCTATGGCTACACCTTC
-	TRBD1	TRBV5-5	TRBJ2-7	CASSHQGVTYEQYF	TGTGCCAGCAGCCATCAGGGGGTTACCTACGAGCAGTACTTC
-	-	TRBV27	TRBJ2-3	CASSAQGTLLTDTQYF	TGTGCCAGCAGTGCTCAGGGGACCCTACTCACAGATACGCAGTATTTT
-	-	TRBV30	TRBJ1-5	CAWRAGVGYSNQPQHF	TGTGCCTGGAGGGCAGGGGTGGGGTATAGCAATCAGCCCCAGCATTTT
-	TRBD1	TRBV7-9	TRBJ1-3	CASSWGQGVGNTIYF	TGTGCCAGCAGCTGGGGACAGGGGGTCGGAAACACCATATATTTT
-	-	TRBV18	TRBJ1-1	CASSADRYTEAFF	TGTGCCAGCTCAGCCGACAGATACACTGAAGCTTTCTTT
few	-	TRBV7-9	TRBJ1-1	CASSLVVRGGTEAFF	TGTGCCAGCAGCTTAGTGGTGCGAGGGGGTACTGAAGCTTTCTTT
few	-	TRBV14	TRBJ1-2	CASSQDSEEYRYGYTF	TGTGCCAGCAGCCAAGATTCGGAGGAGTATCGGTATGGCTACACCTTC
-	-	TRBV9	TRBJ1-2	CASSVDPNLNYGYTF	TGTGCCAGCAGCGTAGATCCAAACCTAAACTATGGCTACACCTTC
few	-	TRBV11-2	TRBJ1-4	CASSPGGGSGEKLFF	TGTGCCAGCAGCCCCGGTGGGGGGTCGGGTGAAAAACTGTTTTTT
-	-	TRBV6-1	TRBJ1-1	CASSERGSMNTEAFF	TGTGCCAGCAGTGAAAGGGGGTCCATGAACACTGAAGCTTTCTTT
-	-	TRBV6-6	TRBJ1-1	CASRYARDTEAFF	TGTGCCAGCAGGTACGCGCGGGACACTGAAGCTTTCTTT
few	-	TRBV30	TRBJ1-2	CAWSPKSSIVSYGYTF	TGTGCCTGGAGTCCAAAGTCGAGTATTGTCTCCTATGGCTACACCTTC
-	-	TRBV27	TRBJ1-2	CASSKASGEGGYTF	TGTGCCAGCAGTAAGGCCTCGGGGGAGGGTGGCTACACCTTC
-	TRBD1	TRBV4-2	TRBJ1-4	CASSQFSGTGGEKLFF	TGTGCCAGCAGCCAATTTTCCGGGACAGGGGGCGAAAAACTGTTTTTT
once	-	TRBV5-1	TRBJ1-3	CASSLAGSSGNTIYF	TGCGCCAGCAGCTTGGCCGGGAGCTCTGGAAACACCATATATTTT
-	-	TRBV19	TRBJ1-2	CASSLSGTSNYGYTF	TGTGCCAGTAGTTTGTCCGGGACTTCAAACTATGGCTACACCTTC